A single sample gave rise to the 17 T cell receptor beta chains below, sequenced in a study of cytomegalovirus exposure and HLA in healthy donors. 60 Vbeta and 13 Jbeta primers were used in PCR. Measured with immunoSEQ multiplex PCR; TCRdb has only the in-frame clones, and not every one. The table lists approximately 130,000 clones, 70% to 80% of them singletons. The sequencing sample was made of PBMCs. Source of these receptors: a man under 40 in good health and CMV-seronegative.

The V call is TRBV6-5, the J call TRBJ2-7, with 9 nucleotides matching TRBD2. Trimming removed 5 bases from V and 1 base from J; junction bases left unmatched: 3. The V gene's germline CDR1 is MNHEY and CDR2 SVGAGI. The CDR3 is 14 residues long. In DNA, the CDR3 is TGTGCCAGCAGTAAGGGACTAGCTTCCTACGAGCAGTACTTC. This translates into CASSKGLASYEQYF.

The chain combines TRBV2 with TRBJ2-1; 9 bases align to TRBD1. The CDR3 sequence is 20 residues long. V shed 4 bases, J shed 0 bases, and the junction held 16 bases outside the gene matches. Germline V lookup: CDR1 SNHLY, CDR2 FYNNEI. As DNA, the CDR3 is TGTGCCAGCAGTGGGGGGATTGAAGGACAGGGGTCGAGCTCCTACAATGAGCAGTTCTTC. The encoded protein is CASSGGIEGQGSSSYNEQFF.

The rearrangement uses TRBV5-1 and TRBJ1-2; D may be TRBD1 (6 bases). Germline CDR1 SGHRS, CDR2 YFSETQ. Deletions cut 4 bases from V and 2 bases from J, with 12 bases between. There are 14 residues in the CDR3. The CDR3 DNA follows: TGCGCCAGCAGCCCGGGTAGGGGGAACTATGGCTACACCTTC. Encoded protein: CASSPGRGNYGYTF.

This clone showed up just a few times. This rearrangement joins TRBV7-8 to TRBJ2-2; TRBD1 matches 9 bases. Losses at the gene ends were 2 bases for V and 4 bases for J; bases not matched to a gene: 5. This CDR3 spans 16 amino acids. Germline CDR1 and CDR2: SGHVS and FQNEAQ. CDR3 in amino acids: CASSLRDRAFTGELFF. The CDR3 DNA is TGTGCCAGCAGCTTACGGGACAGGGCTTTCACCGGGGAGCTGTTTTTT.

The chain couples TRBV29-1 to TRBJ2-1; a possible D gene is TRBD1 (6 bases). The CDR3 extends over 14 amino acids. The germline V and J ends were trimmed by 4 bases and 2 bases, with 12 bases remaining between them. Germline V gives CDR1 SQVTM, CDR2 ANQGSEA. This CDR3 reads CSVGDRRTYNEQFF. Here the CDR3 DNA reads TGCAGCGTTGGTGACAGGAGAACCTACAATGAGCAGTTCTTC.

The CDR3 sequence: CASSLSGDSYEQYF. CDR3 bases: TGTGCCAGCAGCTTATCCGGGGACTCCTACGAGCAGTACTTC. The chain employs TRBV7-9 and TRBJ2-7; D is perhaps TRBD2 (5 bases). With 2 bases removed from V and 0 bases from J, the gap between germline ends came to 8 bases. Germline assignment: CDR1 SEHNR and CDR2 FQNEAQ (reference sequence). This CDR3 spans 14 amino acids.

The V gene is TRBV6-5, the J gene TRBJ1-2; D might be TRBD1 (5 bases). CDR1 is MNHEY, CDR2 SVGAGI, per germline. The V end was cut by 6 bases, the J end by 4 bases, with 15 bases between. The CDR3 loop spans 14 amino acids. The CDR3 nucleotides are TGTGCCAGCAGGCCCCAGGGTCTCCGCTATGGCTACACCTTC. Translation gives CASRPQGLRYGYTF.

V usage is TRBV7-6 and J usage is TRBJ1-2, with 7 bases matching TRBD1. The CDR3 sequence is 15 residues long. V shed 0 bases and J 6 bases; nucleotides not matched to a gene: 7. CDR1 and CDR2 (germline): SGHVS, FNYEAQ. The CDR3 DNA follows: TGTGCCAGCAGCTTAGCTCACAGGGGCGTAGATGGCTACACCTTC. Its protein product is CASSLAHRGVDGYTF.

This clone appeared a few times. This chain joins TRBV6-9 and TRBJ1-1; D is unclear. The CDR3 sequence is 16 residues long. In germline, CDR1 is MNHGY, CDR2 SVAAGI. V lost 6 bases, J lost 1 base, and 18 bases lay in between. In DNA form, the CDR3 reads TGTGCCAGCAGCCCAAGTGGGAGAGACGAGAACACTGAAGCTTTCTTT. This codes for CASSPSGRDENTEAFF.

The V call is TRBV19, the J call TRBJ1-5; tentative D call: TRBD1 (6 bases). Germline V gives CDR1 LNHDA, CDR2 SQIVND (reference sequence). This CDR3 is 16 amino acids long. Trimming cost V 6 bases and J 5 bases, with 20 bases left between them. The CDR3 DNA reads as TGTGCCAGTAGCCCGTTACTACAGGGACGGGATCAGCCCCAGCATTTT. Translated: CASSPLLQGRDQPQHF.

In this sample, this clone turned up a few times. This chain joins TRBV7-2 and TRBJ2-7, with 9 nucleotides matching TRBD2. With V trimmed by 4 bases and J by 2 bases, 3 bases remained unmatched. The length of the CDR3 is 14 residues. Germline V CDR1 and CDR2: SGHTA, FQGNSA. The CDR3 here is CASSYRLAAYEQYF. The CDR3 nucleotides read TGTGCCAGCAGCTACCGACTAGCGGCCTACGAGCAGTACTTC.

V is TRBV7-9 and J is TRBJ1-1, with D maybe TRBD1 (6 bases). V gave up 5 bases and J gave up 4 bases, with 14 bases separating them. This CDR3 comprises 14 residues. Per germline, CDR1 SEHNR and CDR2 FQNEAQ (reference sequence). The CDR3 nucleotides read TGTGCCAGCAGCACCGCAGGGGCGGGCACTGAAGCTTTCTTT. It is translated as CASSTAGAGTEAFF. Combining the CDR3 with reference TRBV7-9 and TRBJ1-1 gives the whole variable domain DTGVSQNPRHKITKRGQNVTFRCDPISEHNRLYWYRQTLGQGPEFLTYFQNEAQLEKSRLLSDRFSAERPKGSFSTLEIQRTEQGDSAMYLCASSTAGAGTEAFFGQGTRLTVV.

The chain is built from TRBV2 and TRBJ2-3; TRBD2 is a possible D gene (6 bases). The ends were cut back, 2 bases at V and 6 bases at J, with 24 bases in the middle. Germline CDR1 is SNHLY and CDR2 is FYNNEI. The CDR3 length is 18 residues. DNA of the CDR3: TGTGCCAGCAGTGAAAGGGCTGCGGTACACCTAGGAGGGGATACGCAGTATTTT. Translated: CASSERAAVHLGGDTQYF.

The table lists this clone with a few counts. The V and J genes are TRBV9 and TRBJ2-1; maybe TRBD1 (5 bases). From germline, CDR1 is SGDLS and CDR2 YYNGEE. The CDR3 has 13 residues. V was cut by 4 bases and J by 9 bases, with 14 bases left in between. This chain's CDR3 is CASSYISQGEQFF. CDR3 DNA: TGTGCCAGCAGCTATATATCCCAGGGTGAGCAGTTCTTC.

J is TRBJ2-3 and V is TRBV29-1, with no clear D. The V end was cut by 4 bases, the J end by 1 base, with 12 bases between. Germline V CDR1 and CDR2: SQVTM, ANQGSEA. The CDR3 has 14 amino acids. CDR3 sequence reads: CSVAPIVGTDTQYF. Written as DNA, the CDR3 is TGCAGCGTTGCCCCTATTGTGGGCACAGATACGCAGTATTTT.

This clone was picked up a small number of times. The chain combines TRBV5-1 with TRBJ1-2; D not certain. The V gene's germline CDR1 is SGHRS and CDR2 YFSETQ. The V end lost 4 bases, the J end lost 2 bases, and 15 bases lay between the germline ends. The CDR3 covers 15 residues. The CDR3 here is CASSPTKGWNYGYTF. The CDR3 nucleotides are TGCGCCAGCAGCCCCACTAAAGGTTGGAACTATGGCTACACCTTC.

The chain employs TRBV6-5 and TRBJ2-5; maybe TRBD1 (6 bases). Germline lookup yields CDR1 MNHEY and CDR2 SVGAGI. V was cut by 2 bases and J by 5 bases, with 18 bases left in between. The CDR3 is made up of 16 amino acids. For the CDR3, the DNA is TGTGCCAGCAGTTACATACGGTCACAGGGCTCGGAGACCCAGTACTTC. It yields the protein CASSYIRSQGSETQYF.